These T cell receptor beta chains were read from a single sample in a study of cytomegalovirus exposure and HLA in healthy donors. Repertoires were generated with immunoSEQ multiplex PCR, while TCRdb's copy carries only in-frame clones and drops some. The sample holds fewer than 200,000 clones, roughly 84% seen once. The specimen sequenced was PBMCs. The origin of the receptors is a woman younger than 35 in good health and CMV-seropositive. Both conserved end residues are part of each CDR3. Rows may omit the clone size; those that give it use once, few, many or a size class.

v_gene: TRBV11-3
j_gene: TRBJ2-5
len: 13
abundance: once
CDR3aa: CASSLQGGETQYF

v_gene: TRBV5-1
j_gene: TRBJ2-1
len: 13
abundance: .
CDR3aa: CASSSGQQGEQFF

v_gene: TRBV4-1
j_gene: TRBJ2-1
len: 13
abundance: .
CDR3aa: CASSQGQGNEQFF

v_gene: TRBV19
j_gene: TRBJ1-1
len: 13
abundance: .
CDR3aa: CASTGVLNTEAFF

v_gene: TRBV7-8
j_gene: TRBJ2-7
len: 14
abundance: .
CDR3aa: CASSPPAGGGEQYF

v_gene: TRBV4-1
j_gene: TRBJ2-5
len: 14
abundance: .
CDR3aa: CASSLLAGLETQYF

v_gene: TRBV5-6
j_gene: TRBJ1-3
len: 15
abundance: once
CDR3aa: CASSLSGVVGNTIYF

v_gene: TRBV6-4
j_gene: TRBJ1-4
len: 11
abundance: .
CDR3aa: CASTPRGKLFF

v_gene: TRBV7-9
j_gene: TRBJ1-5
len: 15
abundance: .
CDR3aa: CASSLEGLRDQPQHF

v_gene: TRBV5-4
j_gene: TRBJ2-3
len: 13
abundance: .
CDR3aa: CASSFPSTDTQYF

v_gene: TRBV10-3
j_gene: TRBJ1-2
len: 14
abundance: few
CDR3aa: CAISESTAPYGYTF

v_gene: TRBV5-6
j_gene: TRBJ1-5
len: 15
abundance: .
CDR3aa: CASSAGPGWNQPQHF

v_gene: TRBV7-9
j_gene: TRBJ2-1
len: 17
abundance: .
CDR3aa: CASSSRGWGLATNEQFF

v_gene: TRBV11-2
j_gene: TRBJ2-7
len: 14
abundance: .
CDR3aa: CASSRRDSTGEQYF